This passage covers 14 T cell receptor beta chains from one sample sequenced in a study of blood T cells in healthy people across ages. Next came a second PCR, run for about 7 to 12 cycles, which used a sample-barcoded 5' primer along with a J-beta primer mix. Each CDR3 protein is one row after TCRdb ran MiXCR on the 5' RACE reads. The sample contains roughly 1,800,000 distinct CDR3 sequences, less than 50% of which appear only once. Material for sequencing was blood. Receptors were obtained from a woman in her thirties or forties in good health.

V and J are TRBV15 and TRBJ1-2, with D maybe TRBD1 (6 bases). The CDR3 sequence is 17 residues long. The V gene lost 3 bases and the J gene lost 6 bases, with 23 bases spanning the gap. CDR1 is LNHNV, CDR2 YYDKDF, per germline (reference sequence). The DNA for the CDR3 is TGTGCCACCAGCAGTCACCCGGGCGACAGGCAGAGCGATGGCTACACCTTC. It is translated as CATSSHPGDRQSDGYTF.

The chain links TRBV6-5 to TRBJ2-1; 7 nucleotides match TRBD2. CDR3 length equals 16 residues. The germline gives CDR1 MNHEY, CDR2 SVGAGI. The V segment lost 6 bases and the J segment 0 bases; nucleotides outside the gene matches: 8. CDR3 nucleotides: TGTGCCAGCAGATCCCGCGGGGGTAGCTCCTACAATGAGCAGTTCTTC. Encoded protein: CASRSRGGSSYNEQFF.

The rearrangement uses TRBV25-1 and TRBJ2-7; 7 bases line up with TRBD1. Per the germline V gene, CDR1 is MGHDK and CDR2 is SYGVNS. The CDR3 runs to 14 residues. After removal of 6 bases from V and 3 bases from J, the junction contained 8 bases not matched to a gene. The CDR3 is CASSRQGLFYEQYF. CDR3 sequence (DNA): TGTGCCAGCAGCCGACAGGGCCTATTCTACGAGCAGTACTTC.

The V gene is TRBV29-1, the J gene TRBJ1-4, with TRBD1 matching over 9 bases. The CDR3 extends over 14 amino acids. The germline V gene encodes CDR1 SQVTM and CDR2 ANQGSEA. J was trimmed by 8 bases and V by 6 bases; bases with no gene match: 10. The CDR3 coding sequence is TGCAGCGTCGCGTCCGGGACAGGGACCGAAAAACTGTTTTTT. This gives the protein CSVASGTGTEKLFF.

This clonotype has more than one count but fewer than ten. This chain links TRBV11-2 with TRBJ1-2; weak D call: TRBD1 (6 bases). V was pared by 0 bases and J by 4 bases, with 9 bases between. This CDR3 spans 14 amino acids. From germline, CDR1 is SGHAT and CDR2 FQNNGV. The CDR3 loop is CASSLDRDTYGYTF. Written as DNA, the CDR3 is TGTGCCAGCAGCTTAGACCGGGACACCTATGGCTACACCTTC.

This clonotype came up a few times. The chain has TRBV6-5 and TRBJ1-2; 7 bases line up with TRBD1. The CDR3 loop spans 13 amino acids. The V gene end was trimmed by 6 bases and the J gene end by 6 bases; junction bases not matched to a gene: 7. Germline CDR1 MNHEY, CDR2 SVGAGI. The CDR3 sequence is CASRKGGFDGYTF. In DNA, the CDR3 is TGTGCCAGCAGGAAAGGGGGCTTCGATGGCTACACCTTC.

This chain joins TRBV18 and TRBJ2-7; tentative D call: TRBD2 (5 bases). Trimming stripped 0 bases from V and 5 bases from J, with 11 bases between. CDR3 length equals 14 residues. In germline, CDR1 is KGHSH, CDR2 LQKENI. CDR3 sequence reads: CASSPPGVQHEQYF. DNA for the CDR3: TGTGCCAGCTCACCACCCGGGGTGCAGCACGAGCAGTACTTC.

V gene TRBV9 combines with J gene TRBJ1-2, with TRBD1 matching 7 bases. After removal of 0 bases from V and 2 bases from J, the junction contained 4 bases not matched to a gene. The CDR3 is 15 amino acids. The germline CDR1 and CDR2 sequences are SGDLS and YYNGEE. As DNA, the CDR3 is TGTGCCAGCAGCGTAGCTACGGGACAGAACTATGGCTACACCTTC. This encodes CASSVATGQNYGYTF.

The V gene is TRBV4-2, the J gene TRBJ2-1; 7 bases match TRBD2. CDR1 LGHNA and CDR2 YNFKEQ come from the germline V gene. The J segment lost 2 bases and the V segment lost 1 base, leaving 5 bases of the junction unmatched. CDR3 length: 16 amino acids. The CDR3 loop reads CASSQVGGGPYNEQFF. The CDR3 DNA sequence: TGTGCCAGCAGCCAAGTTGGCGGGGGTCCCTACAATGAGCAGTTCTTC.

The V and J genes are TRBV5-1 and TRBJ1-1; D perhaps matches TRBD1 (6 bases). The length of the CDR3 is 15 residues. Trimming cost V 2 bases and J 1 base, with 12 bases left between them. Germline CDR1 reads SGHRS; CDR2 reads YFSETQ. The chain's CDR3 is CASSLNWGQNTEAFF. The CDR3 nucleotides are TGCGCCAGCAGCTTAAATTGGGGGCAGAACACTGAAGCTTTCTTT.

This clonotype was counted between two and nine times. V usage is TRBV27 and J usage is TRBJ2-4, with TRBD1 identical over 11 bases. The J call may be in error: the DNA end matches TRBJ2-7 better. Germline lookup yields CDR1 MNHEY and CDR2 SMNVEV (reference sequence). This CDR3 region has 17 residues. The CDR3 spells CASSFFGTGQGVHEQYF. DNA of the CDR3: TGTGCCAGCAGTTTCTTCGGTACGGGACAGGGGGTCCACGAGCAGTACTTC.

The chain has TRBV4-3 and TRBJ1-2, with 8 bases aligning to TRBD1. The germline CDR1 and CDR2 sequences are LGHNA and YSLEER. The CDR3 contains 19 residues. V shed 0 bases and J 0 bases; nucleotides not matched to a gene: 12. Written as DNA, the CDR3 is TGCGCCAGCAGCCAAGAGGGGATTTGGGGACAGGAGACTAACTATGGCTACACCTTC. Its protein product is CASSQEGIWGQETNYGYTF.

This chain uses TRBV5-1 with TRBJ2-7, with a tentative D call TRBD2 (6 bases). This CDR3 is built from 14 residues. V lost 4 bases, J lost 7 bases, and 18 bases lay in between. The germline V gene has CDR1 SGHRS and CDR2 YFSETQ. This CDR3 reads CASSPGLNGNEQYF. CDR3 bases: TGCGCCAGCAGCCCGGGACTGAACGGCAATGAGCAGTACTTC.

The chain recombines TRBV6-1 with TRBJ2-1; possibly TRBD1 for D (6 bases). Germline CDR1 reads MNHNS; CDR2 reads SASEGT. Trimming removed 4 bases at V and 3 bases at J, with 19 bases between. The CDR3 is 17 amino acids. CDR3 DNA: TGTGCCAGCAGTGGTCCTAACAGGACAGTCGTCTACAATGAGCAGTTCTTC. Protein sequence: CASSGPNRTVVYNEQFF.